The clone carrying this T cell receptor (beta chain) was found many times. Its antigen is still unknown. The sample comes from a study of early T cells in non-severe SARS-CoV-2 infection. Study at large: Alpha and beta chains were unpaired, from unsorted whole-blood bulk RNA. Points from the study as a whole: The study's VDJdb matching favored anti-spike CD8 responses and missed private and CD4 specificities.

Individually, cDNA molecules had unique molecular identifiers attached to them. TCRdb reprocessed the 5' RACE reads via MiXCR and lists one record per CDR3 protein. Of roughly 110,000 distinct CDR3 sequences in the sample, 8.5% to 14% are singletons; the top ten hold around 8%. The clonotype was recovered from an adult who was a healthcare worker with PCR-confirmed SARS-CoV-2 infection or an uninfected control (not recorded which). The specimen was whole blood.

DNA for the CDR3: TGTGCCAGCAGCTCGCGCCCTAGCGGGGACACCGGGGAGCTGTTTTTT. This codes for CASSSRPSGDTGELFF. This sequence joins TRBV11-2 and TRBJ2-2, with 9 bases identical to TRBD2. Germline values: CDR1 SGHAT, CDR2 FQNNGV. The CDR3 spans 16 residues. V shed 4 bases and J 3 bases; nucleotides not matched to a gene: 6.